Included here is one TCR beta chain sequence, with context. Its antigen is unknown. Trimming took 4 bases from V and 5 from J; bases not matched to a gene: 5. The V gene's germline CDR1 is SEHNR and CDR2 FQNEAQ (reference sequence). This CDR3 is built from 15 residues. The primer mix had 60 Vbeta and 13 Jbeta primers. Assay: immunoSEQ multiplex PCR; the TCRdb copy retains only in-frame clones and omits some. The sample includes about 75,000 clones, 84% of them seen just once. The sample belongs to a study of cytomegalovirus exposure and HLA in healthy donors. Study-wide context: The Caucasian-associated ancestry cluster contained about 80% of the approximately 410 genotyped donors.

Overall study findings and caveats: Analysis performed later showed TCR beta chains linked to HLA being more clonally expanded than equally common others. It was likely that a cluster of highly shared sequence variants was a sequencing artifact. Later analysis demonstrated an association between a missense DCLRE1C variant and TCR beta V- and J-gene trimming.

The source is a man aged 65 to 85 in good health and CMV-seropositive. Sequences were obtained from PBMCs. The chain joins TRBV7-9 to TRBJ2-1, with 10 bases fitting TRBD2. This CDR3 reads CASSWAAGGNNEQFF. CDR3 DNA: TGTGCCAGCAGCTGGGCAGCGGGGGGGAACAATGAGCAGTTCTTC.